This T cell receptor (beta chain) was sequenced during a study of T cell responses to AZD1222 COVID-19 vaccine. Germline V lookup: CDR1 SGHRS, CDR2 YFSETQ. CDR3 length: 17 residues. Deletions cut 4 bases from V and 0 bases from J, with 17 bases between. Some clones are missing from TCRdb's copy, which holds only in-frame ones; the method was immunoSEQ multiplex PCR. The table records 95,000 to 150,000 clones, around 90% of them present only once. The sequences come from peripheral blood, collected on day 0 of AZD1222 vaccination. The rearrangement joins TRBV5-1 to TRBJ1-3; TRBD1 is a possible D gene (5 bases). This TCR was sampled from an adult in good health. The CDR3 loop reads CASSVGVIQGSGNTIYF. CDR3 bases: TGCGCCAGCAGCGTAGGGGTTATCCAGGGCTCTGGAAACACCATATATTTT.